These 28 T cell receptor beta chains were all obtained from the same sample, sequenced in a study of blood T cell repertoires in COVID-19. TCRdb's copy holds only in-frame clones and misses some; the assay was immunoSEQ multiplex PCR. The data contain about 130,000 clones, around 79% of them seen just once; the ten biggest clones take up just under 5%. Sequenced material: peripheral blood. The receptors stem from a woman in her 70s with COVID-19, enrolled during active disease.

This chain uses TRBV20-1 with TRBJ1-1; D might be TRBD1 (5 bases). The CDR3 runs 11 residues. Trimming pared 4 bases from V and 7 bases from J, leaving 10 bases between. Germline CDR1 reads DFQATT; CDR2 reads SNEGSKA (reference sequence). DNA of the CDR3: TGCAGTGCTATATTCCAGGGTGAAGCTTTCTTT. It encodes CSAIFQGEAFF.

The V gene is TRBV19, the J gene TRBJ2-1; D perhaps matches TRBD1 (6 bases). The V end lost 7 bases, the J end lost 6 bases, and 13 bases lay between the germline ends. The germline gives CDR1 LNHDA, CDR2 SQIVND (reference sequence). The CDR3 consists of 13 residues. As DNA, the CDR3 is TGTGCCAGTAAGGGTAGAGGGGGCAATGAGCAGTTCTTC. This sequence encodes CASKGRGGNEQFF.

The V gene is TRBV2, the J gene TRBJ1-4, with TRBD1 matching 10 bases. The germline gives CDR1 SNHLY, CDR2 FYNNEI. Trimming cost V 5 bases and J 8 bases; bases outside gene matches: 11. The CDR3 loop spans 16 amino acids. The CDR3 sequence is CASSPGTGVSGEKLFF. In DNA form, the CDR3 reads TGTGCCAGCAGTCCCGGGACAGGGGTTTCCGGAGAAAAACTGTTTTTT.

The count of this clone is one. The V call is TRBV4-1, the J call TRBJ1-5; D remains ambiguous. Germline lookup yields CDR1 MGHRA and CDR2 YSYEKL. V was clipped by 0 bases and J by 6 bases, with 15 bases between them. The CDR3 extends over 16 amino acids. DNA of the CDR3: TGCGCCAGCAGCCAAGATTTGGGCAGCCGGGGTCAGCCCCAGCATTTT. Residues: CASSQDLGSRGQPQHF.

This chain connects TRBV29-1 to TRBJ1-1; a weak D match, TRBD1 (6 bases). The V gene lost 5 bases and the J gene lost 0 bases, with 10 bases spanning the gap. There are 13 residues in the CDR3. The germline CDR1 and CDR2 sequences are SQVTM and ANQGSEA. The CDR3 DNA reads as TGCAGCGTTTGGGGGGGCTTGAACACTGAAGCTTTCTTT. It codes for CSVWGGLNTEAFF. Variable domain in full (rest from reference TRBV29-1 and TRBJ1-1): SAVISQKPSRDICQRGTSLTIQCQVDSQVTMMFWYRQQPGQSLTLIATANQGSEATYESGFVIDKFPISRPNLTFSTLTVSNMSPEDSSIYLCSVWGGLNTEAFFGQGTRLTVV.

The J gene is TRBJ2-5, the V gene TRBV27, with 10 bases matching TRBD2. Trimming cost V 3 bases and J 7 bases; bases outside gene matches: 14. Germline-derived CDR1 and CDR2 are MNHEY and SMNVEV (reference sequence). The CDR3 has 17 amino acids. The CDR3 here is CASSFSSPGTSVATQYF. The CDR3 DNA sequence: TGTGCCAGCAGTTTTTCAAGCCCAGGGACTAGCGTGGCGACCCAGTACTTC.

The J gene is TRBJ1-3, the V gene TRBV9; D is unclear. The CDR3 spans 14 residues. The germline CDR1 and CDR2 sequences are SGDLS and YYNGEE. Trimming stripped 1 base from V and 5 bases from J, with 10 bases between. DNA of the CDR3: TGTGCCAGCAGCGTAACGCCCGACAGAAACACCATATATTTT. Amino acids: CASSVTPDRNTIYF.

This clone was detected only once. The J gene is TRBJ1-1, the V gene TRBV5-5; D is undetermined. CDR1 is SGHKS, CDR2 YYEKEE, per germline (reference sequence). The CDR3 is 14 amino acids. V lost 4 bases and J lost 3, with 13 bases in between. The CDR3 loop reads CASSPLGPDTEAFF. The CDR3 nucleotides are TGTGCCAGCAGCCCATTGGGCCCGGACACTGAAGCTTTCTTT.

The V gene is TRBV7-2, the J gene TRBJ1-5; 7 bases map to TRBD1. The CDR3 is 13 residues long. Trimming at V came to 5 bases and at J to 5 bases, leaving 3 bases not matched to a gene. Per the germline V gene, CDR1 is SGHTA and CDR2 is FQGNSA. This chain's CDR3 is CASSGTAYQPQHF. The CDR3 bases are TGTGCCAGCAGCGGGACAGCCTATCAGCCCCAGCATTTT.

This sequence joins TRBV4-1 and TRBJ1-4, with 7 bases matching TRBD1. V lost 4 bases and J lost 5; bases outside the gene matches: 7. CDR1 and CDR2 (germline): MGHRA, YSYEKL. The CDR3 loop spans 15 amino acids. In nucleotides, the CDR3 is TGCGCCAGCAGCCCCTGGGACAGTAGAAATGAAAAACTGTTTTTT. As protein: CASSPWDSRNEKLFF.

The V gene is TRBV6-5, the J gene TRBJ1-6, with TRBD1 matching 9 bases. The germline gives CDR1 MNHEY, CDR2 SVGAGI. The J segment lost 8 bases and the V segment lost 6 bases, leaving 8 bases of the junction unmatched. The CDR3 has 15 amino acids. The CDR3 DNA follows: TGTGCCAGCAGGCGGGACAGGGCAGCAGATTCACCCCTCCACTTT. Translating it yields CASRRDRAADSPLHF.

This clone was seen more than once but under ten times. The sample holds other DNA sequences that translate to the same CDR3. V usage is TRBV5-1 and J usage is TRBJ1-2; D call uncertain. Trimming pared 0 bases from V and 4 bases from J, leaving 13 bases between. Germline assignment: CDR1 SGHRS and CDR2 YFSETQ. The CDR3 covers 15 residues. The CDR3 reads CASSLDRSSSYGYTF. In nucleotides, the CDR3 is TGCGCCAGCAGCTTGGATCGGTCATCAAGCTATGGCTACACCTTC.

The chain couples TRBV4-3 to TRBJ1-6; D call uncertain. The V and J ends lost 0 bases and 9 bases respectively, with 12 bases between them. The germline V gene has CDR1 LGHNA and CDR2 YSLEER. The CDR3 is made up of 15 amino acids. The CDR3 DNA reads TGCGCCAGCAGCCAAGATACTGGGTCGGGTTCACCCCTCCACTTT. It translates to CASSQDTGSGSPLHF.

The chain uses TRBV28 and TRBJ2-7; 7 bases fit TRBD1. V shed 3 bases, J shed 6 bases, and the junction held 8 bases outside the gene matches. CDR3 length: 14 amino acids. Germline V gene data show CDR1 as MDHEN and CDR2 as SYDVKM. CDR3 sequence: CASSLGTALGEQYF. Here the CDR3 DNA reads TGTGCCAGCAGTTTGGGGACAGCGCTTGGCGAGCAGTACTTC.

V is TRBV2 and J is TRBJ1-6; D might be TRBD1 (5 bases). Trimming took off 0 bases at V and 2 bases at J, with 11 bases between the two ends. The CDR3 is made up of 17 amino acids. The germline CDR1 and CDR2 sequences are SNHLY and FYNNEI. The CDR3 protein is CASSEAGGRAYNSPLHF. Here the CDR3 DNA reads TGTGCCAGCAGTGAAGCCGGGGGTAGGGCCTATAATTCACCCCTCCACTTT.

The chain carries TRBV7-2 and TRBJ2-7; 7 bases match TRBD2. Germline V gene data show CDR1 as SGHTA and CDR2 as FQGNSA. J was trimmed by 5 bases and V by 5 bases; bases with no gene match: 12. This CDR3 spans 15 amino acids. DNA for the CDR3: TGTGCCAGCAGCGCCGTAGCGGGTCCCGGCCACGAGCAGTACTTC. As protein: CASSAVAGPGHEQYF.

This clone was detected a few times. The chain combines TRBV5-4 with TRBJ2-2, with D perhaps matching TRBD1 (6 bases). The CDR3 extends over 16 amino acids. V lost 0 bases to trimming and J lost 0 bases, with 9 bases between them. Per germline, CDR1 SGHNT and CDR2 YYREEE (reference sequence). CDR3 sequence reads: CASSLEQGPNTGELFF. The CDR3 coding sequence is TGTGCCAGCAGCTTGGAACAGGGCCCGAACACCGGGGAGCTGTTTTTT. Combining the CDR3 with reference TRBV5-4 and TRBJ2-2 gives the whole variable domain ETGVTQSPTHLIKTRGQQVTLRCSSQSGHNTVSWYQQALGQGPQFIFQYYREEENGRGNFPPRFSGLQFPNYSSELNVNALELDDSALYLCASSLEQGPNTGELFFGEGSRLTVL.

CDR3 sequence (DNA): TGTGCCAGCAGCATGGGGGGTACTGAAGCTTTCTTT. Residues: CASSMGGTEAFF. This chain connects TRBV6-5 to TRBJ1-1; possibly TRBD1 for D (5 bases). Trimming cost V 6 bases and J 5 bases, with 10 bases left between them. Germline CDR1 and CDR2: MNHEY and SVGAGI. This CDR3 contains 12 residues.

A remark on this clone: Because the CDR3's place on the DNA is in doubt, the DNA is left out and the CDR3 is given as listed by TCRdb. The chain recombines TRBV9 with TRBJ2-2; TRBD1 is the table's D call, not checked against the DNA. A total of 17 residues make up the CDR3, ends included. Germline CDR1 is SGDLS and CDR2 is YYNGEE. The CDR3 region is CASSEGVPLFGAGELFF.

Only one count was recorded for this clone. The gene calls are TRBV2 and TRBJ1-4; D remains ambiguous. V was cut by 6 bases and J by 0 bases, with 8 bases left in between. Germline V gives CDR1 SNHLY, CDR2 FYNNEI. The CDR3 has 14 amino acids. The CDR3 region has the DNA TGTGCCAGCAGGCTAGTAACAACTAATGAAAAACTGTTTTTT. This gives the protein CASRLVTTNEKLFF.

The chain is built from TRBV6-6 and TRBJ2-7; D perhaps matches TRBD2 (6 bases). This CDR3 comprises 16 residues. V was trimmed by 5 bases and J by 6 bases, leaving 23 bases between them. CDR1 MNHNY and CDR2 SVGAGI come from the germline V gene (reference sequence). In DNA, the CDR3 is TGTGCCAGCAGTCCCCCGTCAATGTCGGCGGAGGGCGAGCAGTACTTC. Its translation: CASSPPSMSAEGEQYF.

V is TRBV28 and J is TRBJ1-2; maybe TRBD1 (6 bases). The germline V gene encodes CDR1 MDHEN and CDR2 SYDVKM. Trimming took off 5 bases at V and 0 bases at J, with 13 bases between the two ends. The CDR3 sequence is 15 residues long. CDR3 coding DNA: TGTGCCAGCAGTGAGAACAGGGCAGCTAACTATGGCTACACCTTC. Translated: CASSENRAANYGYTF.

CDR3 sequence (DNA): TGCGCCAGCAGGCCGCTGGGGGGGGTGAACACTGAAGCTTTCTTT. Amino acid sequence: CASRPLGGVNTEAFF. The rearrangement joins TRBV4-1 to TRBJ1-1, with D possibly TRBD1 on 5 matching bases. Germline lookup yields CDR1 MGHRA and CDR2 YSYEKL. The CDR3 loop spans 15 amino acids. Trimming took 6 bases from V and 0 from J, leaving 14 bases between them.

This sequence joins TRBV10-3 and TRBJ1-2; 9 positions agree with TRBD1. This CDR3 region has 14 residues. J was trimmed by 6 bases and V by 5 bases; bases with no gene match: 7. Germline-derived CDR1 and CDR2 are ENHRY and SYGVKD. For the CDR3, the DNA is TGTGCCATCAGTCCGGGACAGGGTTCTGATGGCTACACCTTC. Protein: CAISPGQGSDGYTF.

This rearrangement joins TRBV4-3 to TRBJ2-3, with D possibly matching TRBD2 (6 bases). The germline CDR1 and CDR2 sequences are LGHNA and YSLEER. This CDR3 contains 20 residues. V was pared by 4 bases and J by 2 bases, with 28 bases between. As DNA, the CDR3 is TGCGCCAGCAGCCGTTTAGGCGGCCCCCGGCTGGGACTCTCCACAGATACGCAGTATTTT. The encoded protein is CASSRLGGPRLGLSTDTQYF.

The rearrangement uses TRBV5-1 and TRBJ1-2; D remains ambiguous. This CDR3 region has 10 residues. CDR1 SGHRS and CDR2 YFSETQ come from the germline V gene. V was clipped by 3 bases and J by 7 bases, with 4 bases between them. The CDR3 DNA follows: TGCGCCAGCAGCTCATGTGGCTACACCTTC. The encoded protein is CASSSCGYTF.

V is TRBV19 and J is TRBJ1-2; 12 bases match TRBD1. V gave up 1 base and J gave up 6 bases; unmatched junction bases: 6. This CDR3 comprises 16 residues. Germline CDR1 LNHDA, CDR2 SQIVND (reference sequence). CDR3 in DNA: TGTGCCAGTAGTATAGGAGGGACAGGGGGCGCGGATGGCTACACCTTC. This translates into CASSIGGTGGADGYTF.

This clone was counted many times. DNA for the CDR3: TGTGCCAGCAGTGTATCCGGGACAGGGAACACTGAAGCTTTCTTT. This sequence encodes CASSVSGTGNTEAFF. The chain is built from TRBV6-2 or TRBV6-3 and TRBJ1-1; 8 positions match TRBD1. The CDR3 is 15 residues long. Per the germline V gene, CDR1 is MNHEY and CDR2 is SVGEGT. Germline trimming cut 5 bases from V and 1 base from J; bases unmatched to any gene: 6.